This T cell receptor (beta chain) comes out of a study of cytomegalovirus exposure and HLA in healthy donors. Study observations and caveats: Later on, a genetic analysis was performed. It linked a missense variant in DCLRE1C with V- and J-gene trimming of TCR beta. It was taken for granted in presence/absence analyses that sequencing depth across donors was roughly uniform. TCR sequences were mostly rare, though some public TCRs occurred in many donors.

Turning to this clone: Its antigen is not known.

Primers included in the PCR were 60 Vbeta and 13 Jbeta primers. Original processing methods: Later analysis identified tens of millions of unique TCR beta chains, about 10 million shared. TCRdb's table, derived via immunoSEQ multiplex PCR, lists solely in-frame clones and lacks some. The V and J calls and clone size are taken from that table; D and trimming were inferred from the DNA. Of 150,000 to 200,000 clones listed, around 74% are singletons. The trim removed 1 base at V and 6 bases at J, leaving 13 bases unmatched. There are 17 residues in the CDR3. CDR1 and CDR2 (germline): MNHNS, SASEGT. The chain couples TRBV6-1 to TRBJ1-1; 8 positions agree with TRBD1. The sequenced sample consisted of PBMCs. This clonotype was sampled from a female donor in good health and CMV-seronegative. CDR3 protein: CASSEVPLQGGIAEAFF. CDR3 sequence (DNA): TGTGCCAGCAGTGAAGTCCCCCTACAGGGGGGAATCGCTGAAGCTTTCTTT.